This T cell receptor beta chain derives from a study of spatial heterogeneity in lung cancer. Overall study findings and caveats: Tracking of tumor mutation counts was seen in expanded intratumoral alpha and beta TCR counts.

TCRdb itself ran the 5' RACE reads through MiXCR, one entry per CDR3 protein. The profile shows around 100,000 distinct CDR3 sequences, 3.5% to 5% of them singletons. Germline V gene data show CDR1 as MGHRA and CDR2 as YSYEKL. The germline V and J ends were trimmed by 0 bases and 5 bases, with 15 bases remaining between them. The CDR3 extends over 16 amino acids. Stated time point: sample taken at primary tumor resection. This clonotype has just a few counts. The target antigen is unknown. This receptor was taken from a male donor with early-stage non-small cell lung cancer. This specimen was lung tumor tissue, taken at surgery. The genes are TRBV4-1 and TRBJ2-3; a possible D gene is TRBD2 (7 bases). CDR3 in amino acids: CASSQESWGGGDTQYF. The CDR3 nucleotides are TGCGCCAGCAGCCAAGAAAGTTGGGGAGGGGGAGATACGCAGTATTTT.